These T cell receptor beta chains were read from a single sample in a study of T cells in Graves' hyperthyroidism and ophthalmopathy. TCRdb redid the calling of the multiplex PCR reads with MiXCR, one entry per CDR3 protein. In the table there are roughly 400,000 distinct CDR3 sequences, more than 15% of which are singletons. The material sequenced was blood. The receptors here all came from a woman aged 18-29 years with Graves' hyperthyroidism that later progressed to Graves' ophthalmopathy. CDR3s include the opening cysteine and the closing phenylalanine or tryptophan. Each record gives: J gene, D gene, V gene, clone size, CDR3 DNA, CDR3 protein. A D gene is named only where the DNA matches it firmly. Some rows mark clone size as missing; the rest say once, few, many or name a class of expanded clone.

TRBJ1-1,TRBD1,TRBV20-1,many,TGCAGTGCTAGAGACCTGACAGGGGACGGGATGAACACTGAAGCTTTCTTT,CSARDLTGDGMNTEAFF
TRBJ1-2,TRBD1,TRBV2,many,TGTGCCAGCCCGGGGGACAGCTCCTATGGCTACACCTTC,CASPGDSSYGYTF
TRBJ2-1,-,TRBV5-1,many,TGCGCCAGCAGCCCGGCGCAGGGGGGATTAGTCAATGAGCAGTTCTTC,CASSPAQGGLVNEQFF
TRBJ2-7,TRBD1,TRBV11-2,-,TGTGCCAGCAGCTTGAGTTCCGGGACAGTTTCCTACGAGCAGTACTTC,CASSLSSGTVSYEQYF
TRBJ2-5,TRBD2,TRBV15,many,TGTGCCACCAGCCCGGAGGAGCGGGAGGGGGGAGAGACCCAGTACTTC,CATSPEEREGGETQYF
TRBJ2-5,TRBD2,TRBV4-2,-,TGTGCCAGCAGCCAAGAGGGGGGGCAAGAGACCCAGTACTTC,CASSQEGGQETQYF
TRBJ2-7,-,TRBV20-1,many,TGCAGTGCTCCGACAGGGGACTACTACGAGCAGTACTTC,CSAPTGDYYEQYF
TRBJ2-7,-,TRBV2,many,TGTGCCAGCAGTGAAGGGACCTCATTGAACTACGAGCAGTACTTC,CASSEGTSLNYEQYF
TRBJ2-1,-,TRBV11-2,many,TGTGCCAGCAGCCCCTTTCAGGGAGTGTTCTACAATGAGCAGTTCTTC,CASSPFQGVFYNEQFF
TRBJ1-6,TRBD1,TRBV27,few,TGTGCCAGCAGTCTTGGGCAGGGGGGTGGTTCACCCCTCCACTTT,CASSLGQGGGSPLHF
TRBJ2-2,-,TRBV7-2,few,TGTGCCAGCAAATCCGGGACACACACCGGGGAGCTGTTTTTT,CASKSGTHTGELFF
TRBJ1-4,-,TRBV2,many,TGTGCCAGCACCCAGACAGAAAGGAATGAAAAACTGTTTTTT,CASTQTERNEKLFF
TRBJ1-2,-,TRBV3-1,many,TGTGCCAGCAGCCAACGAAACAGAAACTATGGCTACACCTTC,CASSQRNRNYGYTF
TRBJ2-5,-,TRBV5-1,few,TGCGCCAGCCAATCGTTATGGGTGGAGACCCAGTACTTC,CASQSLWVETQYF
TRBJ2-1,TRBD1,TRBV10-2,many,TGCGCCAGCAGTGACTTGGGACAGGCGAGCTCCTACAATGAGCAGTTCTTC,CASSDLGQASSYNEQFF
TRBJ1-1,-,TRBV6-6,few,TGTGCCAGCAGTTACTCCGACACCGGGAACACTGAAGCTTTCTTT,CASSYSDTGNTEAFF
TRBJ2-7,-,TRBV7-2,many,TGTGCCAGCAGCCCAGGAAGCGAGCAGTACTTC,CASSPGSEQYF
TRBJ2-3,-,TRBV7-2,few,TGTGCCAGCAGCTTATTGCAGGATACGCAGTATTTT,CASSLLQDTQYF
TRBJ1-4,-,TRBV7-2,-,TGTGCCAGCAGCTTAGGGTGGGCCAGGGGCAGGCGGTTCGAAAAACTGTTTTTT,CASSLGWARGRRFEKLFF
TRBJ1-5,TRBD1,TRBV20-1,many,TGCAGTGCTAGAGATTGGGGGGACAGGTTCGTTTATAGCAATCAGCCCCAGCATTTT,CSARDWGDRFVYSNQPQHF
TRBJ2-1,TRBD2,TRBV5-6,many,TGTGCCAGCAGCTTGGGACTAGCGGGAGGCCTTTACAATGAGCAGTTCTTC,CASSLGLAGGLYNEQFF
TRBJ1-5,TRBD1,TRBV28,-,TGTGCCAGCAGTTCCGACAGGGGGGTTAGCAATCAGCCCCAGCATTTT,CASSSDRGVSNQPQHF
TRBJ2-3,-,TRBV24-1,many,TGTGCCACCAGTGATTTTCGGGCGGGGGCATTGGATACGCAGTATTTT,CATSDFRAGALDTQYF
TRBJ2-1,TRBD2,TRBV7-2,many,TGTGCCAGCAGCTTAAGCCTAGCGGGAGGGTACAATGAGCAGTTCTTC,CASSLSLAGGYNEQFF
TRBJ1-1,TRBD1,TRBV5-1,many,TGCGCCAGCAGCCTGGGACAGGGAGGTCGGGTCACTGAAGCTTTCTTT,CASSLGQGGRVTEAFF
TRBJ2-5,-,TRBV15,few,TGTGCCACCAGCAGAGATTCCCTAGTGGGACAAGAGACCCAGTACTTC,CATSRDSLVGQETQYF
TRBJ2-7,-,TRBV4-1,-,TGCGCCAGCAGCCAAGGGGAGCTATTCCTCTACGAGCAGTACTTC,CASSQGELFLYEQYF
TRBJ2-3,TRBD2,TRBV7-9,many,TGTGCCAGCAGCTTAGTTCCTAGCGGGAATCCTACAGATACGCAGTATTTT,CASSLVPSGNPTDTQYF
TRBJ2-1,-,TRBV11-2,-,TGTGCCAGCAGCGAGGTAAGGGTAGGGGAGCAGTTCTTC,CASSEVRVGEQFF
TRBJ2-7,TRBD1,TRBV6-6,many,TGTGCCAGCAGTTACAGGGACAGGGGTGCCTACGAGCAGTACTTC,CASSYRDRGAYEQYF
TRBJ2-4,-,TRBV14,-,TGTGCCAGCAGCCAAGACCCAGGGTGGAACATTCAGTACTTC,CASSQDPGWNIQYF
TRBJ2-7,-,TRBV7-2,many,TGTGCCAGCAGCTTAGGCCTCGGATCTTACTACGAGCAGTACTTC,CASSLGLGSYYEQYF
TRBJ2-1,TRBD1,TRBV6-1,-,TGTGCCAGCAGTAAAAGCCGCCACAGGGGTACGGATGAGCAGTTCTTC,CASSKSRHRGTDEQFF
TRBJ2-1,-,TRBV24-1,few,TGTGCCACCAGTGATTTGCAGGGCGCAAGCTCCTACAATGAGCAGTTCTTC,CATSDLQGASSYNEQFF
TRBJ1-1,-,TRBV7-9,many,TGTGCCAGCAGCTTAGGTCTTCAAGCTTTCTTT,CASSLGLQAFF
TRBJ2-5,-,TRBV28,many,TGTGCCAGCAGTTTATACAAGGCAGAAGAGACCCAGTACTTC,CASSLYKAEETQYF
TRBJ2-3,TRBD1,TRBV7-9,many,TGTGCCAGCAGCCCCCAGACAGGGGGCACAGATACGCAGTATTTT,CASSPQTGGTDTQYF
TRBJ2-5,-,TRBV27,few,TGTGCCAGCAGTCCACTGAGAAGCTCCCAAGAGACCCAGTACTTC,CASSPLRSSQETQYF
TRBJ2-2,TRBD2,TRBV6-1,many,TGTGCCAGCAGTGCCTACCTAGCGGGACCCTCCACCGGGGAGCTGTTTTTT,CASSAYLAGPSTGELFF
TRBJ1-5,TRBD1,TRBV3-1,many,TGTGCCAGCAGCCTACAGGGGAACCAGCCCCAGCATTTT,CASSLQGNQPQHF
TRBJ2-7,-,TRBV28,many,TGTGCCAGCAGTTCCGTTCTCGAGGTGGGGGTCTACGAGCAGTACTTC,CASSSVLEVGVYEQYF
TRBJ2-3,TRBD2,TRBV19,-,TGTGCCACGTGGACGGCTCTAGCGGGAGACGGTACGCAGTATTTT,CATWTALAGDGTQYF
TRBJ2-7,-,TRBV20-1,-,TGCAGTGCTAGACCGGGGGGCCCCTACGAGCAGTACTTC,CSARPGGPYEQYF
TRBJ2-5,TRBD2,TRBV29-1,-,TGCAGCGTCGAAAAAGGGGAGGGAGAGACCCAGTACTTC,CSVEKGEGETQYF